The rows below give T cell receptor beta chains drawn from one sample of a study of Ad26.COV2.S vaccination and SARS-CoV-2 variants. The table came from immunoSEQ multiplex PCR; TCRdb's copy has only in-frame clones and leaves some out. The data contain under 500,000 clones, about 92% of them singletons. The specimen was peripheral blood, collected in a trial of Ad26.COV2.S vaccine versus placebo. The receptors were gathered from a person between 18 and 59 years old who received the Ad26.COV2.S COVID-19 vaccine or a placebo. Each CDR3 is given with its conserved first and last residue. The D gene is left open where the match is weak. The size of a clone is reported for some rows only, either as once, few or many, or as a class for expanded clones.

d_call | clone_size | j_call | v_call | cdr3_nt | cdr3_aa
NA | NA | TRBJ1-2 | TRBV9 | TGTGCCAGCAGCGTAGGGAGGACAGTTGGGGGCTATGGCTACACCTTC | CASSVGRTVGGYGYTF
NA | NA | TRBJ2-6 | TRBV11-2 | TGTGCCAGCAGCTTAGGGGAGCTGGGTATTGGGGCCAACGTCCTGACTTTC | CASSLGELGIGANVLTF
NA | few | TRBJ2-3 | TRBV28 | TGTGCCAGCAGTTTCTCTGGGATCAACAGGGAGAGAGATACGCAGTATTTT | CASSFSGINRERDTQYF
TRBD1 | NA | TRBJ2-3 | TRBV15 | TGTGCCACCACCCCGAGAGGGGGCCTCCCTTTAGATACGCAGTATTTT | CATTPRGGLPLDTQYF
NA | NA | TRBJ2-5 | TRBV29-1 | TGCAGCGTTGAAGATGGGGGGTACTTC | CSVEDGGYF
NA | NA | TRBJ1-3 | TRBV27 | TGTGCCAGCAAGGCAGCCGCTGGAAACACCATATATTTT | CASKAAAGNTIYF
NA | few | TRBJ2-2 | TRBV24-1 | TGTGCCACCAGTGATCGCGGGGGCTTTTCCGGGGAGCTGTTTTTT | CATSDRGGFSGELFF
NA | NA | TRBJ1-2 | TRBV7-9 | TGTGCCAGCAGCGCACAGGGAGTCTATGGCTACACCTTC | CASSAQGVYGYTF
TRBD1 | NA | TRBJ2-3 | TRBV4-3 | TGCGCCAGCAGCCAAGCCGGGACAGGGCTGGCAGATACGCAGTATTTT | CASSQAGTGLADTQYF
TRBD1 | NA | TRBJ2-5 | TRBV5-4 | TGTGCCAGCGGAAACAGGGGTCGAGAGACCCAGTACTTC | CASGNRGRETQYF
NA | NA | TRBJ1-1 | TRBV7-9 | TGTGCCAGCAGCTTAGTGGTCACAACCACTGAAGCTTTCTTT | CASSLVVTTTEAFF
TRBD2 | once | TRBJ2-1 | TRBV3-1/TRBV3-2 | TGTGCCAGCAGCCTTTCCGGGACTAGCGCATGGGGGCAGTTCTTC | CASSLSGTSAWGQFF
TRBD1 | NA | TRBJ2-2 | TRBV7-9 | TGTGCCAGCAGCGGACAGGGGGTGATTCCCGGGGAGCTGTTTTTT | CASSGQGVIPGELFF
TRBD1 | NA | TRBJ1-5 | TRBV5-5 | TGTGCCAGCAGCTTGTCCGGACAGGGGGTCAATCAGCCCCAGCATTTT | CASSLSGQGVNQPQHF
NA | NA | TRBJ2-7 | TRBV11-2 | TGTGCCAGCAGCCATACGGACAGTGCCTCCTACGAGCAGTACTTC | CASSHTDSASYEQYF
NA | once | TRBJ2-7 | TRBV5-8 | TGTGCCAGCAGCTTTGGGTACGAGCAGTACTTC | CASSFGYEQYF
NA | NA | TRBJ2-5 | TRBV4-1 | TGCGCCAGCAGCCCACAAGACCAGGTTCCTAGGGAGACCCAGTACTTC | CASSPQDQVPRETQYF
NA | NA | TRBJ2-2 | TRBV7-8 | TGTGCCAGCAGGGTCGCGGGGCCTAACCCCGGGGAGCTGTTTTTT | CASRVAGPNPGELFF
NA | NA | TRBJ1-2 | TRBV28 | TGTGCCAGCAGTCCACACAGTGACCGGGTCGATGGCTACACCTTC | CASSPHSDRVDGYTF
TRBD1 | once | TRBJ1-1 | TRBV29-1 | TGCAGCGCCCCAACCTGGGACAGCGGGCTCACTGAAGCTTTCTTT | CSAPTWDSGLTEAFF
TRBD2 | NA | TRBJ2-3 | TRBV30 | TGTGCCTGGAGTCGCGGGGGGGCGGGCACAGATACGCAGTATTTT | CAWSRGGAGTDTQYF
NA | NA | TRBJ2-1 | TRBV6-2/TRBV6-3 | TGTGCCAGCAGGTACGGGACCTCCCATGAGCAGTTCTTC | CASRYGTSHEQFF
NA | NA | TRBJ1-1 | TRBV5-6 | TGTGCCAGCAGCTTGGTAGGGAGGGGAGCTTTCTTT | CASSLVGRGAFF
NA | few | TRBJ1-1 | TRBV19 | TGTGCCAGTAGTGCAGAGAGCGCAGGGGACACTGAAGCTTTCTTT | CASSAESAGDTEAFF
TRBD1 | NA | TRBJ1-6 | TRBV18 | TGTGCCAGCTCACAAAATAGACAGGGGAACCCCTATAATTCACCCCTCCACTTT | CASSQNRQGNPYNSPLHF
TRBD1 | NA | TRBJ2-7 | TRBV28 | TGTGCCAGCAGTGCCGACAGGGTTTCGTTCGAGCAGTACTTC | CASSADRVSFEQYF
TRBD2 | NA | TRBJ2-1 | TRBV30 | TGTGCCTGGAGTTCCGGACTAGGGTCCTACAATGAGCAGTTCTTC | CAWSSGLGSYNEQFF
NA | NA | TRBJ1-6 | TRBV19 | TGTGCCAGTAGTATAGGGGGGCATTCACCCCTCCACTTT | CASSIGGHSPLHF
NA | NA | TRBJ2-7 | TRBV7-9 | TGTGCCAGCAGCTACAGGGACCTCTCCTACGAGCAGTACTTC | CASSYRDLSYEQYF
NA | NA | TRBJ1-6 | TRBV18 | TGTGCCAGCTCACCCACATACCCAGACGGGGACTATAATTCACCCCTCCACTTT | CASSPTYPDGDYNSPLHF
NA | once | TRBJ2-5 | TRBV30 | TGTGCCTGGAGGTACTGGTCGGGGTATGAAGAGACCCAGTACTTC | CAWRYWSGYEETQYF
NA | NA | TRBJ2-7 | TRBV7-9 | TGTGCCAGCAGCCCAACCGCTTACAGGGTCGGGCAGTACTTC | CASSPTAYRVGQYF
NA | NA | TRBJ1-1 | TRBV6-2/TRBV6-3 | TGTGCCAGCAGTTACCTTTTGAAGGGCAGGAACACTGAAGCTTTCTTT | CASSYLLKGRNTEAFF
NA | NA | TRBJ1-5 | TRBV28 | TGTGCCACCAGTGGGGGGGCGCGTCAGCCCCAGCATTTT | CATSGGARQPQHF
TRBD1 | NA | TRBJ2-7 | TRBV15 | TGTGCCACCAGCAGTGACAGGGGTCTTAGCTCCTACGAGCAGTACTTC | CATSSDRGLSSYEQYF
TRBD2 | NA | TRBJ2-3 | TRBV18 | TGTGCCAGCTCACCCCAGCGGGGGGGCTCGGATACGCAGTATTTT | CASSPQRGGSDTQYF
NA | NA | TRBJ1-5 | TRBV7-8 | TGTGCCAGCACGGGGGGCAGGGCCTTTTATAGCAATCAGCCCCAGCATTTT | CASTGGRAFYSNQPQHF
TRBD1 | NA | TRBJ2-7 | TRBV5-4 | TGTGCCAGCAGCTACCCCGACAGGGACGAGCAGTACTTC | CASSYPDRDEQYF
NA | NA | TRBJ2-3 | TRBV7-9 | TGTGCCAGCAGCCCCCTGGGTAATACGCAGTATTTT | CASSPLGNTQYF
TRBD1 | NA | TRBJ1-1 | TRBV6-7 | TGTGCCAGCAGTTACTCGACGGGACAGACGAACACTGAAGCTTTCTTT | CASSYSTGQTNTEAFF
TRBD1 | NA | TRBJ1-1 | TRBV11-3 | TGTGCCAGCAGCAGGACAGGGTCGGTGAACACTGAAGCTTTCTTT | CASSRTGSVNTEAFF
NA | few | TRBJ1-1 | TRBV7-9 | TGTGCCAGCAGCTTAGGTCACAGTGAAGCTTTCTTT | CASSLGHSEAFF
NA | NA | TRBJ2-5 | TRBV2 | TGTGCCAGTGGGATAAGTAGCCAAGAGACCCAGTACTTC | CASGISSQETQYF
NA | NA | TRBJ2-7 | TRBV4-3 | TGCGCCAGCAGCCAAGATAAGGGCTACGAGCAGTACTTC | CASSQDKGYEQYF
NA | once | TRBJ1-2 | TRBV30 | TGTGCCTGGAGTTCTCTGGGGGGGCTCGCTGGCTACACCTTC | CAWSSLGGLAGYTF
TRBD1 | NA | TRBJ1-5 | TRBV6-2/TRBV6-3 | TGTGCCAGCAGTTACTCGAGGAAAGGGGGCGTCCAAAATCAGCCCCAGCATTTT | CASSYSRKGGVQNQPQHF
NA | few | TRBJ1-2 | TRBV2 | TGTGCCAGCAGTGTCGACGATAACTATGGCTACACCTTC | CASSVDDNYGYTF
TRBD2 | NA | TRBJ2-3 | TRBV5-4 | TGTGCCAGCAGCGCCCCCCTAGCGGGCGGTACAGATACGCAGTATTTT | CASSAPLAGGTDTQYF
NA | NA | TRBJ2-7 | TRBV10-3 | TGTGCCATCAGGGGGGACATGTACGAGCAGTACTTC | CAIRGDMYEQYF
TRBD1 | NA | TRBJ1-3 | TRBV11-2 | TGTGCCAGCAGCTTAGAAGGACAGGGGTCCTCATCCTTCTCTGGAAACACCATATATTTT | CASSLEGQGSSSFSGNTIYF
NA | NA | TRBJ2-1 | TRBV5-1 | TGCGCCAGCAGCTTGCTACCCTCGAGCTCCTACAATGAGCAGTTCTTC | CASSLLPSSSYNEQFF
TRBD2 | NA | TRBJ2-7 | TRBV9 | TGTGCCAGCAGCCCGACTAGCGGGGGCTACGAGCAGTACTTC | CASSPTSGGYEQYF
NA | NA | TRBJ1-4 | TRBV7-9 | TGTGCCAGCAGCCCCAATGAGAGACGTAATGAAAAACTGTTTTTT | CASSPNERRNEKLFF
NA | NA | TRBJ1-4 | TRBV4-3 | TGCGCCAGCAGCCAAGGCCAGGGTTGGGAAAAACTGTTTTTT | CASSQGQGWEKLFF
NA | NA | TRBJ1-1 | TRBV11-2 | TGTGCCAGCAGCCTACGGACAAATTTAAACACTGAAGCTTTCTTT | CASSLRTNLNTEAFF
NA | NA | TRBJ1-2 | TRBV11-2 | TGTGCCAGCACCCCCTCGGGAGGTGGCTACACCTTC | CASTPSGGGYTF
NA | NA | TRBJ2-5 | TRBV5-5 | TGTGCCAGCAGCTTGGTACAACAAGAGACCCAGTACTTC | CASSLVQQETQYF
TRBD1 | NA | TRBJ1-2 | TRBV27 | TGTGCCAGCAGTCCAGGGGGCATAGGGGGCTACACCTTC | CASSPGGIGGYTF
TRBD1 | NA | TRBJ1-6 | TRBV30 | TGTGCCTGGACCCTAAAGGGGACAGTCCATAATTCACCCCTCCACTTT | CAWTLKGTVHNSPLHF